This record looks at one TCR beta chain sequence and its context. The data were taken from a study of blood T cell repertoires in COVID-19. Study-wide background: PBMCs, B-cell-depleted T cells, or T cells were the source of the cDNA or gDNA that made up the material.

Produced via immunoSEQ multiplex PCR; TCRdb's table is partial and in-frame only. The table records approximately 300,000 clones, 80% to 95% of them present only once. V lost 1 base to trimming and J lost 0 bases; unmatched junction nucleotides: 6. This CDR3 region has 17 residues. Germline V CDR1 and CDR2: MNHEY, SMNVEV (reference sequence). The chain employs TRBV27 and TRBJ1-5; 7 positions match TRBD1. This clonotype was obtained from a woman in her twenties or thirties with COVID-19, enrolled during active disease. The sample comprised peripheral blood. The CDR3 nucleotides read TGTGCCAGCAGTTTATACCCCCCAGGGGGTAGCAATCAGCCCCAGCATTTT. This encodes CASSLYPPGGSNQPQHF.